This T cell receptor beta chain was found in a study of T cell changes during pregnancy in multiple sclerosis. V dropped 6 bases and J dropped 0; count of bases not matched to a gene: 4. The germline V gene has CDR1 MGHDK and CDR2 SYGVNS. The CDR3 runs 14 residues. Repertoires were generated with immunoSEQ multiplex PCR, while TCRdb's copy carries only in-frame clones and drops some. The profile shows under 65,000 clones, about 90% of them singletons. The sequence was collected from a female donor with multiple sclerosis, enrolled in a pregnancy study. Here the sequenced sample was CD4+ T cells from peripheral blood mononuclear cells, taken in the third trimester of pregnancy. The V and J genes are TRBV25-1 and TRBJ1-2; 7 nucleotides line up with TRBD1. Written as DNA, the CDR3 is TGTGCCAGCAGCCGGGACAGTGCTAACTATGGCTACACCTTC. It is translated as CASSRDSANYGYTF.